This note documents a single TCR beta chain sequence. The record originates from a study of blood T cell repertoires in COVID-19. Overall study: The study drew acute and convalescent COVID-19 samples from the United States, Italy and Spain.

The J segment lost 6 bases and the V segment lost 4 bases, leaving 6 bases of the junction unmatched. The CDR3 extends over 14 amino acids. The V gene's germline CDR1 is MGHRA and CDR2 YSYEKL. The table came from immunoSEQ multiplex PCR; TCRdb's copy has only in-frame clones and leaves some out. The sample has 75,000 to 90,000 clones; 90% are singletons. The TCR originated in a man aged 18 to 29 with COVID-19, enrolled during active disease. The chain couples TRBV4-1 to TRBJ2-5, with TRBD1 identical over 9 bases. The sequencing sample was made of peripheral blood. DNA for the CDR3: TGCGCCAGCAGCCTCCCGGGACAGGGAAAGACCCAGTACTTC. As protein: CASSLPGQGKTQYF.